This TCR beta chain was found in a study of blood T cells in healthy people across ages. About the study: About one barcoded beta molecule per two T cells came from capture by template switching.

A second roughly 6 to 12 cycle PCR used barcoded and J-beta primers. TCRdb reanalysed the 5' RACE reads using MiXCR and keeps one entry per CDR3 protein. Of about 1,400,000 distinct CDR3 sequences listed, roughly 40% are singletons. Trimming removed 9 bases at V and 2 bases at J, with 17 bases between. Germline CDR1 SEHNR, CDR2 FQNEAQ (reference sequence). The CDR3 consists of 14 residues. V is TRBV7-9 and J is TRBJ2-7; D gene uncertain. Sequencing was performed on blood. The TCR originated in a woman in her late teens or twenties in good health. DNA for the CDR3: TGTGCCAGTACGTCCATGACAAGACCCTACGAGCAGTACTTC. Translation: CASTSMTRPYEQYF.